These 27 T cell receptor beta chains were sequenced from one sample in a study of shared clonotypes between healthy human individuals. Sequencing was performed with immunoSEQ multiplex PCR; in TCRdb, only in-frame clones are kept and a portion is missing. The sample includes 1,500,000 or so clones, just under 99% seen only once; the top ten take about 0.34%. The source material was naive CD4+ T cells sorted from blood. Subset in this sample: CD45RA+ positively selected. These receptors all stem from a man between 25 and 39 years old in good health.

This clone was observed a single time. The chain joins TRBV2 to TRBJ2-3; 7 bases match TRBD2. With 6 bases clipped from V and 3 bases from J, the junction kept 12 bases outside the gene matches. Germline V lookup: CDR1 SNHLY, CDR2 FYNNEI. This CDR3 comprises 16 residues. The CDR3 is CASRKLATAGTDTQYF. CDR3 coding DNA: TGTGCCAGCAGGAAACTAGCGACGGCGGGGACAGATACGCAGTATTTT.

The rearrangement uses TRBV20-1 and TRBJ1-2; D ambiguous. V was cut by 5 bases and J by 7 bases, with 11 bases left in between. The CDR3 extends over 11 amino acids. Per germline, CDR1 DFQATT and CDR2 SNEGSKA (reference sequence). The CDR3 DNA is TGCAGTGCTTGGAACGAAACTGGCTACACCTTC. Protein sequence: CSAWNETGYTF.

This chain connects TRBV4-3 to TRBJ2-7; unclear D gene. CDR1 and CDR2 from the germline V gene are LGHNA and YSLEER. Deletions cut 2 bases from V and 3 bases from J, with 8 bases between. This CDR3 region has 13 residues. The CDR3 reads CASSQQVYYEQYF. The CDR3 nucleotides read TGCGCCAGCAGCCAACAAGTTTACTACGAGCAGTACTTC.

V usage is TRBV5-5 and J usage is TRBJ2-5; 9 bases map to TRBD1. In germline, CDR1 is SGHKS, CDR2 YYEKEE (reference sequence). This CDR3 has 13 amino acids. V shed 4 bases, J shed 7 bases, and the junction held 5 bases outside the gene matches. The CDR3 DNA sequence: TGTGCCAGCAGCCCCCGGGACAGGGTGACCCAGTACTTC. This gives the protein CASSPRDRVTQYF.

The chain couples TRBV30 to TRBJ2-7, with a possible D match to TRBD2 (5 bases). CDR1 and CDR2 (germline): GTSNPN, SVGIG (reference sequence). The CDR3 length is 11 residues. Trimming took 5 bases from V and 3 from J, leaving 8 bases between them. CDR3 bases: TGTGCCTGGGGGAGTGTCTACGAGCAGTACTTC. Its protein is CAWGSVYEQYF. The entire variable domain, with the rest obtained from reference TRBV30 and TRBJ2-7, is as follows: SQTIHQWPATLVQPVGSPLSLECTVEGTSNPNLYWYRQAAGRGLQLLFYSVGIGQISSEVPQNLSASRPQDRQFILSSKKLLLSDSGFYLCAWGSVYEQYFGPGTRLTVT.

The genes are TRBV6-1 and TRBJ1-1; D remains unclear. V lost 2 bases, J lost 9 bases, and 13 bases lay in between. The CDR3 has 13 residues. Germline CDR1 MNHNS, CDR2 SASEGT. CDR3: CASSELWQKQAFF. The CDR3 bases are TGTGCCAGCAGTGAACTATGGCAAAAACAAGCTTTCTTT.

The CDR3 region has the DNA TGTGCCAGCAGCTCGCGATCAGGGGAATCTCTCGAGCAGTACTTC. This translates into CASSSRSGESLEQYF. V gene TRBV11-1 combines with J gene TRBJ2-7, with D possibly matching TRBD1 (6 bases). CDR3 length equals 15 residues. Germline CDR1 SGHAT, CDR2 FQDESV (reference sequence). Trimming removed 4 bases from V and 6 bases from J, with 19 bases in between.

About this clone itself: This sample includes further DNA sequences coding for the same CDR3. This chain uses TRBV20-1 with TRBJ2-7; 8 nucleotides agree with TRBD2. Germline V CDR1 and CDR2: DFQATT, SNEGSKA (reference sequence). Germline trimming cut 7 bases from V and 4 bases from J; bases unmatched to any gene: 3. This CDR3 region has 11 residues. CDR3 sequence reads: CSVTSGYEQYF. The CDR3 DNA sequence: TGCAGTGTTACTAGCGGATACGAGCAGTACTTC.

V is TRBV9 and J is TRBJ2-3, with D hard to call. The CDR3 spans 12 residues. Trimming pared 2 bases from V and 5 bases from J, leaving 6 bases between. CDR1 is SGDLS, CDR2 YYNGEE, per germline. The CDR3 loop reads CASSVDLDTQYF. The CDR3 DNA reads TGTGCCAGCAGCGTGGACCTAGATACGCAGTATTTT.

This rearrangement joins TRBV11-1 to TRBJ2-7; D ambiguous. Germline V gene sequence: CDR1 SGHAT, CDR2 FQDESV (reference sequence). The CDR3 runs 14 residues. V lost 1 base and J lost 0, with 7 bases in between. The CDR3 sequence is CASSLGLPSYEQYF. CDR3 sequence (DNA): TGTGCCAGCAGCTTAGGGCTACCCTCCTACGAGCAGTACTTC.

This chain uses TRBV27 with TRBJ2-1; D possibly corresponds to TRBD2 (6 bases). Between the trimmed V and J ends, which lost 6 bases and 11 bases, there was a span of 17 bases. The germline CDR1 and CDR2 sequences are MNHEY and SMNVEV (reference sequence). The CDR3 runs to 13 residues. This CDR3 reads CASRRLEGVKQFF. DNA for the CDR3: TGTGCCAGCAGACGACTAGAAGGAGTTAAGCAGTTCTTC.

V gene TRBV18 combines with J gene TRBJ1-5; the D is unclear. The germline gives CDR1 KGHSH, CDR2 LQKENI. This CDR3 contains 15 residues. Trimming shortened V by 3 bases and J by 3 bases, and 12 bases separated the two germline ends. DNA of the CDR3: TGTGCCAGCTCACCGACGGGATTATTCAATCAGCCCCAGCATTTT. It codes for CASSPTGLFNQPQHF.

The chain has TRBV6-6 and TRBJ2-7, with 8 positions matching TRBD2. The trim removed 6 bases at V and 2 bases at J, leaving 6 bases unmatched. The CDR3 is made up of 14 amino acids. Germline values: CDR1 MNHNY, CDR2 SVGAGI (reference sequence). This chain's CDR3 is CASSTGTRPYEQYF. CDR3 DNA: TGTGCCAGCAGCACCGGGACTAGACCCTACGAGCAGTACTTC.

This chain uses TRBV7-9 with TRBJ1-2, with D possibly being TRBD1 (6 bases). CDR1 SEHNR and CDR2 FQNEAQ come from the germline V gene (reference sequence). The CDR3 runs 14 residues. Trimming removed 5 bases from V and 7 bases from J, with 17 bases in between. The CDR3 region is CASSPKTGFFGYTF. CDR3 nucleotides: TGTGCCAGCAGCCCAAAAACAGGGTTCTTTGGCTACACCTTC.

This rearrangement joins TRBV27 to TRBJ1-2; D remains ambiguous. Germline-derived CDR1 and CDR2 are MNHEY and SMNVEV (reference sequence). The CDR3 extends over 13 amino acids. The V and J ends lost 5 bases and 1 base respectively, with 8 bases between them. The CDR3 region has the DNA TGTGCCAGCAGTCCTTGGGGTAACTATGGCTACACCTTC. Translated: CASSPWGNYGYTF.

The rearrangement links TRBV2 to TRBJ1-2; D ambiguous. Germline CDR1 reads SNHLY; CDR2 reads FYNNEI. Between the trimmed V and J ends, which lost 4 bases and 3 bases, there was a span of 18 bases. The CDR3 covers 16 residues. This CDR3 reads CASSAQTLPYDYGYTF. The CDR3, as DNA: TGTGCCAGCAGTGCCCAGACCCTACCATACGACTATGGCTACACCTTC.

The chain employs TRBV5-4 and TRBJ2-7; 7 nucleotides align to TRBD1. From germline, CDR1 is SGHNT and CDR2 YYREEE (reference sequence). This CDR3 comprises 16 residues. After removal of 4 bases from V and 3 bases from J, the junction contained 13 bases not matched to a gene. For the CDR3, the DNA is TGTGCCAGCAGCCGTGGAACTGGACAGGATGACTACGAGCAGTACTTC. Translating gives CASSRGTGQDDYEQYF.

The chain couples TRBV6-5 to TRBJ2-7; TRBD2 aligns across 7 bases. V trimming: 2 bases; J trimming: 3 bases; junction bases outside the gene matches: 7. Germline-derived CDR1 and CDR2 are MNHEY and SVGAGI. This CDR3 region has 15 residues. CDR3 in DNA: TGTGCCAGCAGTTACGAGCCAGCGGGATACTACGAGCAGTACTTC. Its protein is CASSYEPAGYYEQYF.

The chain carries TRBV5-5 and TRBJ2-7; 7 nucleotides match TRBD1. Germline V CDR1 and CDR2: SGHKS, YYEKEE (reference sequence). Germline trimming cut 5 bases from V and 2 bases from J; bases unmatched to any gene: 7. The CDR3 spans 14 residues. The CDR3 region has the DNA TGTGCCAGCAGGCCCGGGACAGCCACCTACGAGCAGTACTTC. Its protein product is CASRPGTATYEQYF.

The J gene is TRBJ1-5, the V gene TRBV6-1; D not resolved. CDR3 size: 13 residues. The germline V gene has CDR1 MNHNS and CDR2 SASEGT. Trimming removed 5 bases from V and 5 bases from J, with 10 bases in between. This chain's CDR3 is CASSTEADQPQHF. The CDR3 coding sequence is TGTGCCAGCAGTACAGAAGCGGATCAGCCCCAGCATTTT.

The chain combines TRBV2 with TRBJ1-4; 9 bases are shared with TRBD1. This CDR3 is built from 15 residues. In germline, CDR1 is SNHLY, CDR2 FYNNEI. J lost 7 bases, V lost 8 bases, and 11 bases had no gene match. The CDR3: CASVTGGAFGEKLFF. The CDR3 region has the DNA TGTGCCAGCGTAACAGGGGGCGCATTTGGTGAAAAACTGTTTTTT.

The chain joins TRBV7-2 to TRBJ2-1; D gene ambiguous. V gave up 8 bases and J gave up 8 bases, with 19 bases separating them. The length of the CDR3 is 14 residues. From germline, CDR1 is SGHTA and CDR2 FQGNSA. CDR3 region: CASSYLTLGHEQFF. The CDR3 DNA reads as TGTGCCAGCTCCTACTTGACCCTCGGGCATGAGCAGTTCTTC.

The chain combines TRBV11-2 with TRBJ2-1; TRBD2 might be the D (5 bases). The V gene lost 5 bases and the J gene lost 9 bases, with 26 bases spanning the gap. CDR1 is SGHAT and CDR2 is FQNNGV in the germline V gene. The CDR3 runs to 17 residues. The CDR3 here is CASSPRGYPTGKREQFF. For the CDR3, the DNA is TGTGCCAGCAGCCCCCGTGGTTACCCCACGGGGAAACGTGAGCAGTTCTTC.

This rearrangement joins TRBV5-4 to TRBJ1-2; 8 positions agree with TRBD1. CDR3 length: 14 amino acids. Germline CDR1 reads SGHNT; CDR2 reads YYREEE (reference sequence). The ends lost 4 bases at V and 7 bases at J; junction bases unmatched: 9. Here the CDR3 DNA reads TGTGCCAGCAGCATAGGACAGGGAGTATCTGGCTACACCTTC. This gives the protein CASSIGQGVSGYTF.

This rearrangement joins TRBV15 to TRBJ2-3; D unresolved. The CDR3 runs to 13 residues. V was clipped by 0 bases and J by 5 bases, with 6 bases between them. The germline V gene encodes CDR1 LNHNV and CDR2 YYDKDF (reference sequence). CDR3 DNA sequence: TGTGCCACCAGCAGAGATAGTAGAGATACGCAGTATTTT. This gives the protein CATSRDSRDTQYF.

V usage is TRBV7-2 and J usage is TRBJ2-7; the D gene could be TRBD1 or TRBD2 (6 bases each). The germline V gene has CDR1 SGHTA and CDR2 FQGNSA. Trimming stripped 5 bases from V and 3 bases from J, with 14 bases between. The CDR3 totals 14 residues. The CDR3 region has the DNA TGTGCCAGCAGCGCGGGACATCTAAACTACGAGCAGTACTTC. It specifies CASSAGHLNYEQYF.

The genes are TRBV12-1 and TRBJ1-5. TRBV12-1 is a recognized pseudogene. The CDR3 consists of 14 residues. CDR3 nucleotides: TGTGCCAGCAGCTGCGGCCAGGACCTACAGCCCCAGCATTTT. Protein sequence: CASSCGQDLQPQHF.